The 5 T cell receptor beta chains reported below all come from one sample, sequenced in a study of cytomegalovirus exposure and HLA in healthy donors. With 60 Vbeta and 13 Jbeta primers, the PCR was carried out. The table came from immunoSEQ multiplex PCR; TCRdb's copy has only in-frame clones and leaves some out. The top ten hold about 2.3% of the sample, which has roughly 81,000 clones, about 80% seen once. The sequenced material came from PBMCs. The receptors stem from a man aged 30 to 45 in good health and CMV-seronegative.

This chain links TRBV28 with TRBJ2-7; weak D call: TRBD1 (5 bases). The V end was cut by 4 bases, the J end by 5 bases, with 15 bases between. The CDR3 is 14 amino acids. CDR1 is MDHEN and CDR2 is SYDVKM in the germline V gene. The chain's CDR3 is CASSSSGKGHEQYF. CDR3 DNA: TGTGCCAGCAGTTCGTCTGGCAAGGGGCACGAGCAGTACTTC.

This chain joins TRBV11-2 and TRBJ1-5; D uncertain. Germline-derived CDR1 and CDR2 are SGHAT and FQNNGV. Between the trimmed V and J ends, which lost 8 bases and 4 bases, there was a span of 15 bases. The CDR3 length is 14 residues. The CDR3 protein is CASSGERENQPQHF. CDR3 DNA sequence: TGTGCCAGCTCTGGGGAGAGGGAAAATCAGCCCCAGCATTTT.

This clone has a single count. The CDR3 spells CAISEGVGELFF. Here the CDR3 DNA reads TGTGCCATCAGTGAAGGGGTCGGGGAGCTGTTTTTT. This chain links TRBV10-3 with TRBJ2-2, with D maybe TRBD1 (5 bases). The V end lost 3 bases, the J end lost 7 bases, and 6 bases lay between the germline ends. This CDR3 region has 12 residues. Germline V CDR1 and CDR2: ENHRY, SYGVKD.

The rearrangement uses TRBV5-4 and TRBJ1-2; D is perhaps TRBD1 (5 bases). V was cut by 0 bases and J by 3 bases, with 9 bases left in between. This CDR3 comprises 14 residues. Germline CDR1 and CDR2: SGHNT and YYREEE (reference sequence). Here the CDR3 reads CASSLVGQDYGYTF. The DNA of the CDR3 is TGTGCCAGCAGCTTGGTGGGGCAGGACTATGGCTACACCTTC. Complete variable domain (other parts from reference TRBV5-4 and TRBJ1-2): ETGVTQSPTHLIKTRGQQVTLRCSSQSGHNTVSWYQQALGQGPQFIFQYYREEENGRGNFPPRFSGLQFPNYSSELNVNALELDDSALYLCASSLVGQDYGYTFGSGTRLTVV.

The chain is built from TRBV6-5 and TRBJ2-5; TRBD1 agrees at 7 bases. This CDR3 contains 15 residues. The germline V gene encodes CDR1 MNHEY and CDR2 SVGAGI. V was clipped by 2 bases and J by 2 bases; unmatched bases: 5. The DNA of the CDR3 is TGTGCCAGCAGTTACGGGACAGCCAGACAAGAGACCCAGTACTTC. This gives the protein CASSYGTARQETQYF.